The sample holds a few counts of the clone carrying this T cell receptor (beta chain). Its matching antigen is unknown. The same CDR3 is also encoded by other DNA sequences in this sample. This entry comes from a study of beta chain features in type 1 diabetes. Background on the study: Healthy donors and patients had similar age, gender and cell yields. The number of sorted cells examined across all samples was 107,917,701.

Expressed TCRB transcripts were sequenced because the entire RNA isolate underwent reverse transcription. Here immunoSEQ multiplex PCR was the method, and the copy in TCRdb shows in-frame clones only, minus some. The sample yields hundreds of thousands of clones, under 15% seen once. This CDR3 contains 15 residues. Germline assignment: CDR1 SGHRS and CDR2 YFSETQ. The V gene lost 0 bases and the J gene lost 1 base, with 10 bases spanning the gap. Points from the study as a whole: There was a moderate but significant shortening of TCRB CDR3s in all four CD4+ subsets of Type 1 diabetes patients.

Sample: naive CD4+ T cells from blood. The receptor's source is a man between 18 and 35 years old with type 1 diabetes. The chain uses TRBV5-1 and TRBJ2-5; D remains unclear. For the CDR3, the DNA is TGCGCCAGCAGCTTGGCCGTCGGAATCCAAGAGACCCAGTACTTC. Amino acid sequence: CASSLAVGIQETQYF.